These 3 T cell receptor beta chains were sequenced from one sample in a study of blood T cell repertoires in COVID-19. Sequenced by immunoSEQ multiplex PCR; TCRdb stores in-frame clones only, minus some. Altogether 250,000 to 300,000 clones are present, 88% being singletons, with the ten largest covering 0.75% to 1%. Sequenced: PBMCs or T cells enriched from blood (not recorded which). These receptors were collected from a woman aged 25 to 39 who had recovered from COVID-19.

The chain recombines TRBV27 with TRBJ2-7, with D possibly being TRBD1 (5 bases). The V end was cut by 6 bases, the J end by 2 bases, with 17 bases between. In germline, CDR1 is MNHEY, CDR2 SMNVEV (reference sequence). The CDR3 is 15 amino acids. CDR3 nucleotides: TGTGCCAGCAGGCCCGGCGGACATCCGACCTACGAGCAGTACTTC. Protein: CASRPGGHPTYEQYF.

Concerning this clone itself: At one end the junction does not follow the germline gene, possibly because of a read error. V gene TRBV2 combines with J gene TRBJ1-1, with a weak D call TRBD1 (6 bases). The CDR3 has 13 amino acids. The V gene's germline CDR1 is SNHLY and CDR2 FYNNEI. The chain's CDR3 is CASSEATGGRGSF. The CDR3 nucleotides read TGTGCCAGCAGTGAAGCGACGGGGGGGCGTGGGTCCTTT.

The gene calls are TRBV11-2 and TRBJ2-7; a possible D gene is TRBD2 (6 bases). V dropped 1 base and J dropped 6 bases, with 13 bases sitting between them. This CDR3 has 14 residues. Germline-derived CDR1 and CDR2 are SGHAT and FQNNGV. This chain's CDR3 is CASSLAVGGGEQYF. The CDR3, as DNA: TGTGCCAGCAGCTTAGCCGTGGGGGGAGGCGAGCAGTACTTC.